One sample yielded the 29 T cell receptor beta chains listed below, sequenced in a study of vaccination effects on CD4 cells after COVID-19. This table comes from immunoSEQ multiplex PCR, and its TCRdb copy is limited to in-frame clones, with some not included. The sample has approximately 38,000 clones, about two thirds seen once. No cognate antigen is known for these TCRs. Expansion with viral peptide pools was applied to antigen-specific CD4+ T cells by the ViraFEST assay prior to sequencing. Culture proceeded for 9 to 11 days, and CD4+ T cells were then isolated. Documented for the person is a PCR-confirmed SARS-CoV-2 infection occurring between March and December 2020. The sequencing here drew on CD4+ T cells from PBMCs cultured with a peptide pool, taken before COVID-19 vaccination. These receptor sequences come from a human donor who had a prior SARS-CoV-2 infection.

The chain uses TRBV27 and TRBJ2-2; D is undetermined. The germline V and J ends were trimmed by 5 bases and 6 bases, with 10 bases remaining between them. The CDR3 runs 13 residues. In germline, CDR1 is MNHEY, CDR2 SMNVEV (reference sequence). The CDR3 DNA is TGTGCCAGCAGTCCTTGGACCGCCGGGGAGCTGTTTTTT. The encoded protein is CASSPWTAGELFF.

The J gene is TRBJ2-3, the V gene TRBV7-2, with D perhaps TRBD2 (6 bases). This CDR3 comprises 16 residues. V lost 1 base to trimming and J lost 5 bases, with 16 bases between them. Looked up from germline, CDR1 is SGHTA and CDR2 is FQGNSA. The CDR3 spells CASSLGVAEIVDTQYF. DNA for the CDR3: TGTGCCAGCAGCTTAGGCGTAGCGGAGATAGTAGATACGCAGTATTTT.

The chain couples TRBV5-8 to TRBJ2-1, with 7 positions matching TRBD2. The CDR3 loop spans 18 amino acids. Germline V gives CDR1 SGHTS, CDR2 YDEGEE. V gave up 0 bases and J gave up 0 bases; unmatched junction bases: 9. The CDR3 bases are TGTGCCAGCAGCTTGGTAGGTTGGGGGACTACCTCCTACAATGAGCAGTTCTTC. Its translation is CASSLVGWGTTSYNEQFF.

This clone came up many times. V is TRBV5-1 and J is TRBJ2-3; the D gene is possibly TRBD2 (5 bases). The V gene lost 0 bases and the J gene lost 6 bases, with 11 bases spanning the gap. Germline assignment: CDR1 SGHRS and CDR2 YFSETQ. The CDR3 is 14 residues long. The CDR3, as DNA: TGCGCCAGCAGCTTGGGGAGGCTTGACGATACGCAGTATTTT. Protein: CASSLGRLDDTQYF.

V gene TRBV3-1 (or the pseudogene TRBV3-2) combines with J gene TRBJ2-5; TRBD2 is a possible D gene (7 bases). CDR3 size: 16 residues. V lost 5 bases and J lost 1, with 17 bases in between. Germline V gene lookup returns CDR1 LGHDT and CDR2 YNNKEL (reference sequence). DNA of the CDR3: TGTGCCAGCAGCGACCGAGGGGCGGGGGCCCAAGAGACCCAGTACTTC. Translated, it gives CASSDRGAGAQETQYF.

This chain connects TRBV19 to TRBJ1-1, with D unresolved. Germline CDR1 is LNHDA and CDR2 is SQIVND (reference sequence). The CDR3 sequence is 16 residues long. The V and J ends lost 7 bases and 2 bases respectively, with 20 bases between them. CDR3 protein: CASTSKRQAINTEAFF. The CDR3 DNA reads TGTGCCAGTACCTCCAAGCGCCAGGCGATCAACACTGAAGCTTTCTTT.

The chain has TRBV7-9 and TRBJ2-3; D might be TRBD1 (5 bases). Germline V gene sequence: CDR1 SEHNR, CDR2 FQNEAQ (reference sequence). Deletions cut 5 bases from V and 6 bases from J, with 18 bases between. This CDR3 has 15 amino acids. Written as DNA, the CDR3 is TGTGCCAGCAGCGCCCCTTGGGGCCCTGGGGATACGCAGTATTTT. Amino acids: CASSAPWGPGDTQYF.

This clone was picked up one time. The chain links TRBV5-1 to TRBJ2-5; 14 bases are a match to TRBD2. V lost 4 bases and J lost 2; bases outside the gene matches: 4. Germline V lookup: CDR1 SGHRS, CDR2 YFSETQ. The CDR3 runs to 16 residues. The CDR3 DNA sequence: TGCGCCAGCAGCCCGACTAGCGGGAGGGGACAAGAGACCCAGTACTTC. Translated: CASSPTSGRGQETQYF.

The genes are TRBV19 and TRBJ2-1, with D uncertain. There are 14 residues in the CDR3. With 7 bases removed from V and 3 bases from J, the gap between germline ends came to 13 bases. Germline V gene data show CDR1 as LNHDA and CDR2 as SQIVND (reference sequence). In DNA, the CDR3 is TGTGCCAGTACTGCGGATACCTTCTACAATGAGCAGTTCTTC. Protein product: CASTADTFYNEQFF. Full variable domain (remainder filled in from reference TRBV19 and TRBJ2-1): DGGITQSPKYLFRKEGQNVTLSCEQNLNHDAMYWYRQDPGQGLRLIYYSQIVNDFQKGDIAEGYSVSREKKESFPLTVTSAQKNPTAFYLCASTADTFYNEQFFGPGTRLTVL.

CDR3 sequence (DNA): TGTGCCAGCAGCCAATCAGGAGTCACAGATACGCAGTATTTT. Translated, it gives CASSQSGVTDTQYF. The V call is TRBV7-3, the J call TRBJ2-3, with D unclear. Trimming shortened V by 5 bases and J by 2 bases, and 11 bases separated the two germline ends. This CDR3 spans 14 amino acids. CDR1 and CDR2 from the germline V gene are SGHTA and FQGTGA.

This rearrangement joins TRBV11-1 to TRBJ1-1; the D is unclear. The CDR3 runs to 16 residues. The V gene's germline CDR1 is SGHAT and CDR2 FQDESV (reference sequence). Trimming pared 1 base from V and 1 base from J, leaving 13 bases between. The CDR3 DNA reads as TGTGCCAGCAGCTTAGGGGTAGGGAGTCAGAACACTGAAGCTTTCTTT. Its protein product is CASSLGVGSQNTEAFF.

This clone was counted a few times. The CDR3, as DNA: TGTGCCAGCAGTTTAACTCGGCTCGGGGGCTTGGAAAACATTCAGTACTTC. Translating gives CASSLTRLGGLENIQYF. V and J are TRBV27 and TRBJ2-4, with D possibly called TRBD1 or TRBD2 (6 bases each). Germline V lookup: CDR1 MNHEY, CDR2 SMNVEV (reference sequence). The CDR3 length is 17 residues. The V and J ends lost 2 bases and 5 bases respectively, with 19 bases between them.

The chain is built from TRBV5-1 and TRBJ2-1; TRBD1 matches at 7 bases. The trim removed 3 bases at V and 0 bases at J, leaving 6 bases unmatched. The CDR3 consists of 16 residues. Germline V lookup: CDR1 SGHRS, CDR2 YFSETQ. The CDR3 region is CASSSDRASSYNEQFF. CDR3 nucleotide sequence: TGCGCCAGCAGCTCAGACAGGGCGAGCTCCTACAATGAGCAGTTCTTC.

V gene TRBV25-1 combines with J gene TRBJ2-3; D gene ambiguous. The germline V and J ends were trimmed by 7 bases and 0 bases, with 8 bases remaining between them. Germline CDR1 MGHDK, CDR2 SYGVNS. The CDR3 runs 13 residues. Written as DNA, the CDR3 is TGTGCCAGCACCAGGTTTAGCACAGATACGCAGTATTTT. It specifies CASTRFSTDTQYF.

This clone was seen a few times. The V gene is TRBV14, the J gene TRBJ1-3; no firm D call. Trimming removed 4 bases at V and 4 bases at J, with 14 bases between. Germline values: CDR1 SGHDN, CDR2 FVKESK. This CDR3 has 15 amino acids. The DNA of the CDR3 is TGTGCCAGCAGCCCCCAATTAGGCTTCGGAAACACCATATATTTT. Translated: CASSPQLGFGNTIYF.

The chain has TRBV5-5 and TRBJ2-2; weak D call: TRBD2 (6 bases). Trimming pared 5 bases from V and 7 bases from J, leaving 12 bases between. The CDR3 sequence is 13 residues long. From germline, CDR1 is SGHKS and CDR2 YYEKEE (reference sequence). The CDR3 sequence: CASRPERVGELFF. The CDR3 nucleotides are TGTGCCAGCAGACCCGAGCGGGTCGGGGAGCTGTTTTTT.

The V call is TRBV5-1, the J call TRBJ1-2, with D hard to call. Per the germline V gene, CDR1 is SGHRS and CDR2 is YFSETQ. The CDR3 runs 17 residues. The V and J ends lost 2 bases and 2 bases respectively, with 19 bases between them. The CDR3 nucleotides are TGCGCCAGCAGCTTTGTAATGCCAGGAACAGCGAACTATGGCTACACCTTC. Translation gives CASSFVMPGTANYGYTF.

The chain recombines TRBV18 with TRBJ1-1; D unresolved. Germline CDR1 and CDR2: KGHSH and LQKENI. CDR3 length: 11 residues. Trimming stripped 2 bases from V and 10 bases from J, with 8 bases between. The CDR3 spells CASSPGFGAFF. The CDR3 DNA reads as TGTGCCAGCTCACCAGGGTTTGGAGCTTTCTTT. The complete variable domain, with remaining parts taken from reference TRBV18 and TRBJ1-1, reads NAGVMQNPRHLVRRRGQEARLRCSPMKGHSHVYWYRQLPEEGLKFMVYLQKENIIDESGMPKERFSAEFPKEGPSILRIQQVVRGDSAAYFCASSPGFGAFFGQGTRLTVV.

V is TRBV30 and J is TRBJ1-5, with no clear D. V dropped 0 bases and J dropped 2 bases, with 14 bases sitting between them. The germline gives CDR1 GTSNPN, CDR2 SVGIG (reference sequence). The CDR3 contains 16 residues. CDR3 in amino acids: CAWSVPWQPGNQPQHF. The CDR3, as DNA: TGTGCCTGGAGTGTACCGTGGCAGCCCGGCAATCAGCCCCAGCATTTT. The entire variable domain, with the rest obtained from reference TRBV30 and TRBJ1-5, is as follows: SQTIHQWPATLVQPVGSPLSLECTVEGTSNPNLYWYRQAAGRGLQLLFYSVGIGQISSEVPQNLSASRPQDRQFILSSKKLLLSDSGFYLCAWSVPWQPGNQPQHFGDGTRLSIL.

The chain uses TRBV5-4 and TRBJ2-3, with 7 bases that match TRBD1. Germline CDR1 reads SGHNT; CDR2 reads YYREEE (reference sequence). J was trimmed by 3 bases and V by 4 bases; bases with no gene match: 11. The CDR3 is made up of 16 amino acids. The CDR3 spells CASSQGETGWTDTQYF. Written as DNA, the CDR3 is TGTGCCAGCAGCCAGGGCGAGACAGGGTGGACAGATACGCAGTATTTT. Full variable domain (missing parts from reference TRBV5-4 and TRBJ2-3): ETGVTQSPTHLIKTRGQQVTLRCSSQSGHNTVSWYQQALGQGPQFIFQYYREEENGRGNFPPRFSGLQFPNYSSELNVNALELDDSALYLCASSQGETGWTDTQYFGPGTRLTVL.

J is TRBJ2-5 and V is TRBV18, with a tentative D call TRBD1 (5 bases). Germline loops: CDR1 KGHSH, CDR2 LQKENI. This CDR3 contains 14 residues. V shed 4 bases and J shed 0 bases, with 9 bases lying between them. For the CDR3, the DNA is TGTGCCAGCTCACGCAGACAGTACCAAGAGACCCAGTACTTC. This sequence encodes CASSRRQYQETQYF.

The chain couples TRBV19 to TRBJ2-5; 9 bases fit TRBD1. Trimming cost V 2 bases and J 3 bases; bases outside gene matches: 4. The CDR3 runs to 15 residues. Germline V CDR1 and CDR2: LNHDA, SQIVND (reference sequence). This chain's CDR3 is CASSIRGQGEETQYF. Here the CDR3 DNA reads TGTGCCAGTAGTATACGGGGACAGGGAGAAGAGACCCAGTACTTC.

CDR3 sequence: CASSLGWRAHIQYF. CDR3 nucleotide sequence: TGTGCCAGCAGCTTAGGCTGGAGGGCGCACATTCAGTACTTC. The chain couples TRBV11-3 to TRBJ2-4; possible D gene TRBD2, 6 bases. Germline V CDR1 and CDR2: SGHNT, YENEEA. V lost 1 base, J lost 8 bases, and 12 bases lay in between. This CDR3 is 14 amino acids long.

This clone was observed a few times. V usage is TRBV7-8 and J usage is TRBJ2-1, with a weak D call TRBD2 (6 bases). Germline CDR1 SGHVS, CDR2 FQNEAQ. The germline V and J ends were trimmed by 5 bases and 10 bases, with 24 bases remaining between them. This CDR3 has 16 residues. The CDR3 protein is CASSPQRWAPSGEQFF. CDR3 in DNA: TGTGCCAGCAGCCCACAAAGGTGGGCGCCCAGCGGGGAGCAGTTCTTC.

This clone appeared a few times. The chain carries TRBV11-3 and TRBJ2-3, with TRBD2 matching over 8 bases. Germline V gene sequence: CDR1 SGHNT, CDR2 YENEEA. The CDR3 has 17 residues. Trimming removed 0 bases from V and 0 bases from J; junction bases left unmatched: 5. CDR3 residues: CASSLDPQRGSTDTQYF. The CDR3 DNA reads as TGTGCCAGCAGCTTAGACCCCCAGCGGGGGAGCACAGATACGCAGTATTTT.

The DNA of the CDR3 is TGTGCCAGCAGCCAAGATAGGTGGGCTAATGAAAAACTGTTTTTT. This gives the protein CASSQDRWANEKLFF. The rearrangement joins TRBV3-1 (or the pseudogene TRBV3-2) to TRBJ1-4; D is undetermined. Germline values: CDR1 LGHDT, CDR2 YNNKEL (reference sequence). There are 15 residues in the CDR3. The V end lost 0 bases, the J end lost 3 bases, and 8 bases lay between the germline ends.

This clone has a handful of counts. V and J are TRBV7-3 and TRBJ1-6; D remains unclear. The V and J ends lost 0 bases and 10 bases respectively, with 7 bases between them. There are 13 residues in the CDR3. Per germline, CDR1 SGHTA and CDR2 FQGTGA. The CDR3 nucleotides are TGTGCCAGCAGCTTAACGGACGTCTCACCCCTCCACTTT. Translated, it gives CASSLTDVSPLHF.

The gene calls are TRBV5-1 and TRBJ2-5, with TRBD2 identical over 8 bases. There are 17 residues in the CDR3. Trimming took 6 bases from V and 1 from J; bases not matched to a gene: 14. Germline CDR1 reads SGHRS; CDR2 reads YFSETQ. Here the CDR3 reads CASNNGLATRVQETQYF. The CDR3 DNA reads TGCGCCAGCAACAACGGACTAGCCACGCGAGTCCAAGAGACCCAGTACTTC.

The chain carries TRBV11-3 and TRBJ2-7; tentatively, D is TRBD2 (6 bases). The CDR3 extends over 14 amino acids. V gave up 2 bases and J gave up 7 bases, with 15 bases separating them. From germline, CDR1 is SGHNT and CDR2 YENEEA. The CDR3: CASSLQVAVQEQYF. The CDR3 nucleotides are TGTGCCAGCAGCTTACAGGTAGCGGTTCAAGAGCAGTACTTC.